These 29 T cell receptor beta chains share one sample of origin, sequenced in a study of blood T cell repertoires in COVID-19. The repertoire was sequenced with immunoSEQ multiplex PCR; TCRdb's copy has only in-frame clones and lacks some. The profile shows tens of thousands of clones, 90% of them singletons. The sample consisted of peripheral blood. The receptors come from a middle-aged woman with active COVID-19.

This clone was counted a single time. The rearrangement links TRBV7-2 to TRBJ2-3; weak D call: TRBD2 (6 bases). V lost 7 bases and J lost 3, with 14 bases in between. Germline V gene lookup returns CDR1 SGHTA and CDR2 FQGNSA. The CDR3 covers 14 residues. The CDR3 DNA reads as TGTGCCAGCACCCTCGCGGGACCAACAGATACGCAGTATTTT. Translation: CASTLAGPTDTQYF.

This clone appeared a single time. J is TRBJ1-1 and V is TRBV9, with 8 nucleotides matching TRBD1. CDR1 and CDR2 from the germline V gene are SGDLS and YYNGEE. V lost 1 base and J lost 4; bases outside the gene matches: 9. The CDR3 runs 16 residues. CDR3 DNA sequence: TGTGCCAGCAGCGTATTGACAGGGGCCGGGAGCACTGAAGCTTTCTTT. It translates to CASSVLTGAGSTEAFF.

The V call is TRBV7-2, the J call TRBJ2-7; 7 nucleotides line up with TRBD2. The V segment lost 2 bases and the J segment 2 bases; nucleotides outside the gene matches: 15. CDR3 length: 18 residues. In germline, CDR1 is SGHTA, CDR2 FQGNSA. CDR3 residues: CASSLRTGGGLVPYEQYF. The CDR3 bases are TGTGCCAGCAGCTTACGTACGGGGGGAGGACTAGTCCCCTACGAGCAGTACTTC.

The V gene is TRBV5-1, the J gene TRBJ1-4, with D possibly being TRBD1 (5 bases). This CDR3 comprises 14 residues. The V end lost 4 bases, the J end lost 1 base, and 8 bases lay between the germline ends. In germline, CDR1 is SGHRS, CDR2 YFSETQ. For the CDR3, the DNA is TGCGCCAGCAGCCTTGACAGAACTAATGAAAAACTGTTTTTT. Its protein product is CASSLDRTNEKLFF.

The chain carries TRBV7-2 and TRBJ2-1; TRBD2 matches at 8 bases. V lost 2 bases to trimming and J lost 7 bases; unmatched junction nucleotides: 10. Germline values: CDR1 SGHTA, CDR2 FQGNSA. The CDR3 covers 16 residues. This CDR3 is CASSLFSGGVLNEQFF. CDR3 bases: TGTGCCAGCAGCTTATTTTCGGGGGGGGTGTTGAATGAGCAGTTCTTC. Full variable domain (rest looked up from reference TRBV7-2 and TRBJ2-1): GAGVSQSPSNKVTEKGKDVELRCDPISGHTALYWYRQSLGQGLEFLIYFQGNSAPDKSGLPSDRFSAERTGGSVSTLTIQRTQQEDSAVYLCASSLFSGGVLNEQFFGPGTRLTVL.

The chain employs TRBV5-1 and TRBJ2-7; the D is unclear. Per the germline V gene, CDR1 is SGHRS and CDR2 is YFSETQ. V gave up 0 bases and J gave up 3 bases, with 7 bases separating them. This CDR3 has 13 amino acids. The CDR3, as DNA: TGCGCCAGCAGCTTGGGAGACAACTACGAGCAGTACTTC. Amino acids: CASSLGDNYEQYF.

The rearrangement uses TRBV19 and TRBJ2-2; 7 bases fit TRBD1. Germline CDR1 is LNHDA and CDR2 is SQIVND (reference sequence). V lost 2 bases to trimming and J lost 5 bases; unmatched junction nucleotides: 14. This CDR3 comprises 18 residues. The CDR3 region has the DNA TGTGCCAGTAGTATAATCCAGTCCCAGGGGGTTGTAACCGGGGAGCTGTTTTTT. Translated, it gives CASSIIQSQGVVTGELFF.

The chain joins TRBV29-1 to TRBJ2-3; perhaps TRBD2 as D (5 bases). This CDR3 has 18 amino acids. V gave up 0 bases and J gave up 3 bases, with 22 bases separating them. CDR1 is SQVTM, CDR2 ANQGSEA, per germline. CDR3 in amino acids: CSVEDQVPGVAYTDTQYF. The CDR3 DNA reads as TGCAGCGTTGAAGATCAGGTCCCCGGGGTCGCCTATACAGATACGCAGTATTTT.

The J gene is TRBJ2-7, the V gene TRBV6-1; TRBD1 is a possible D gene (5 bases). Germline CDR1 reads MNHNS; CDR2 reads SASEGT. V lost 0 bases and J 5 bases, leaving 14 bases between the germline ends. This CDR3 is 15 amino acids long. CDR3 in DNA: TGTGCCAGCAGTGAAGCGCGTTGGCAGGGTAACGAGCAGTACTTC. Encoded protein: CASSEARWQGNEQYF.

J is TRBJ2-3 and V is TRBV7-6; 10 nucleotides agree with TRBD2. The CDR3 totals 15 residues. The V gene end was trimmed by 2 bases and the J gene end by 4 bases; junction bases not matched to a gene: 3. Looked up from germline, CDR1 is SGHVS and CDR2 is FNYEAQ. The CDR3 spells CASSLSSGGPDTQYF. CDR3 DNA: TGTGCCAGCAGCTTATCTAGCGGGGGACCAGATACGCAGTATTTT.

About this clone: Distinct nucleotide sequences in the sample also encode this CDR3. V usage is TRBV10-1 and J usage is TRBJ2-7; 7 bases agree with TRBD2. Germline V lookup: CDR1 WNHNN, CDR2 SYGVQD (reference sequence). This CDR3 has 13 amino acids. The trim removed 2 bases at V and 2 bases at J, leaving 0 bases unmatched. The CDR3 loop reads CASSEGGAYEQYF. The CDR3 bases are TGCGCCAGCAGTGAGGGGGGGGCCTACGAGCAGTACTTC.

This chain joins TRBV4-3 and TRBJ2-1, with D possibly being TRBD1 (6 bases). This CDR3 has 16 residues. V lost 1 base, J lost 5 bases, and 15 bases lay in between. CDR1 is LGHNA, CDR2 YSLEER, per germline. CDR3 protein: CASSQARWDTNNEQFF. The CDR3 nucleotides read TGCGCCAGCAGCCAAGCCAGGTGGGACACAAACAATGAGCAGTTCTTC.

The chain uses TRBV7-9 and TRBJ1-2; D is uncertain. From germline, CDR1 is SEHNR and CDR2 FQNEAQ (reference sequence). The V and J ends lost 1 base and 3 bases respectively, with 9 bases between them. CDR3 length equals 14 residues. CDR3 residues: CASSLGGSDYGYTF. The CDR3 DNA sequence: TGTGCCAGCAGCTTAGGTGGCAGCGACTATGGCTACACCTTC.

The chain employs TRBV3-1 (or the pseudogene TRBV3-2) and TRBJ2-5; 13 bases align to TRBD2. The V segment lost 3 bases and the J segment 0 bases; nucleotides outside the gene matches: 7. CDR1 is LGHDT and CDR2 is YNNKEL in the germline V gene (reference sequence). This CDR3 region has 18 residues. The CDR3: CASSQVLAGGMDQETQYF. DNA of the CDR3: TGTGCCAGCAGCCAGGTACTAGCGGGGGGGATGGACCAAGAGACCCAGTACTTC.

By frequency in the sample, this clone is medium-sized. The rearrangement links TRBV10-3 to TRBJ1-1, with 10 bases that match TRBD1. The V and J ends lost 8 bases and 1 base, in that order; junction bases with no gene match: 1. Germline CDR1 ENHRY, CDR2 SYGVKD. The CDR3 extends over 13 amino acids. CDR3: CAIRDRGNTEAFF. CDR3 nucleotides: TGTGCCATCCGGGACAGGGGGAACACTGAAGCTTTCTTT.

In its sample, this clone was seen once. The gene calls are TRBV18 and TRBJ1-1, with D possibly being TRBD1 (5 bases). Deletions cut 2 bases from V and 5 bases from J, with 9 bases between. The CDR3 is 13 residues long. Germline V lookup: CDR1 KGHSH, CDR2 LQKENI. This chain's CDR3 is CASSPSRGTEAFF. The CDR3 DNA follows: TGTGCCAGCTCACCATCTCGGGGGACTGAAGCTTTCTTT.

In this sample, this clone turned up once. The rearrangement uses TRBV5-6 and TRBJ1-4, with 7 bases matching TRBD1. J was trimmed by 4 bases and V by 7 bases; bases with no gene match: 10. The CDR3 covers 15 residues. Germline V gene lookup returns CDR1 SGHDT and CDR2 YYEEEE. This CDR3 reads CASQITGQINEKLFF. In DNA, the CDR3 is TGTGCCAGCCAAATAACGGGACAGATTAATGAAAAACTGTTTTTT. Using reference TRBV5-6 and TRBJ1-4 for the parts outside the CDR3, the full variable domain is DAGVTQSPTHLIKTRGQQVTLRCSPKSGHDTVSWYQQALGQGPQFIFQYYEEEERQRGNFPDRFSGHQFPNYSSELNVNALLLGDSALYLCASQITGQINEKLFFGSGTQLSVL.

The chain joins TRBV3-1 (or the pseudogene TRBV3-2) to TRBJ1-1, with D tentatively TRBD1 (6 bases). The length of the CDR3 is 13 residues. V lost 8 bases to trimming and J lost 1 base, with 11 bases between them. The germline gives CDR1 LGHDT, CDR2 YNNKEL (reference sequence). This chain's CDR3 is CASLSRGNTEAFF. The CDR3 DNA reads TGTGCCAGCCTTAGCAGGGGGAACACTGAAGCTTTCTTT.

This chain connects TRBV18 to TRBJ1-2; TRBD1 matches at 7 bases. Germline V gives CDR1 KGHSH, CDR2 LQKENI. J gave up 8 bases and V 6 bases, and 6 bases lay outside the gene matches. This CDR3 region has 12 residues. This CDR3 is CASSATGEGYTF. DNA of the CDR3: TGTGCCAGCTCCGCCACAGGGGAAGGCTACACCTTC. Filled out from reference TRBV18 and TRBJ1-2, the complete variable domain reads NAGVMQNPRHLVRRRGQEARLRCSPMKGHSHVYWYRQLPEEGLKFMVYLQKENIIDESGMPKERFSAEFPKEGPSILRIQQVVRGDSAAYFCASSATGEGYTFGSGTRLTVV.

This clone came up once. This chain joins TRBV15 and TRBJ1-1, with D possibly being TRBD1 (6 bases). This CDR3 is 15 amino acids long. The V and J ends lost 1 base and 1 base respectively, with 10 bases between them. CDR1 and CDR2 from the germline V gene are LNHNV and YYDKDF (reference sequence). The CDR3 DNA sequence: TGTGCCACCAGCAGAGCAATAGGGGGGAACACTGAAGCTTTCTTT. Protein sequence: CATSRAIGGNTEAFF.

This chain joins TRBV30 and TRBJ1-5; TRBD1 agrees at 7 bases. V lost 2 bases and J lost 11; bases outside the gene matches: 15. This CDR3 has 15 amino acids. Germline V CDR1 and CDR2: GTSNPN, SVGIG (reference sequence). The CDR3 sequence is CAWSNDRVGTLSQHF. The CDR3 region has the DNA TGTGCCTGGAGTAACGACAGGGTTGGGACCTTGTCCCAGCATTTT.

The chain links TRBV7-3 to TRBJ2-1; no reliable D call. There are 14 residues in the CDR3. V was clipped by 1 base and J by 9 bases, with 13 bases between them. Germline lookup yields CDR1 SGHTA and CDR2 FQGTGA. The CDR3 DNA sequence: TGTGCCAGCAGCTTAAGCGCGGCTGGTAGTGAGCAGTTCTTC. Translated, it gives CASSLSAAGSEQFF.

The V and J genes are TRBV9 and TRBJ1-3, with D unclear. This CDR3 has 16 residues. Germline V gives CDR1 SGDLS, CDR2 YYNGEE. The V gene lost 0 bases and the J gene lost 0 bases, with 10 bases spanning the gap. CDR3 bases: TGTGCCAGCAGCGTAGAAACCGGTAACTCTGGAAACACCATATATTTT. This encodes CASSVETGNSGNTIYF.

The chain has TRBV30 and TRBJ2-5; 7 bases line up with TRBD1. V gave up 2 bases and J gave up 1 base; unmatched junction bases: 7. This CDR3 has 15 amino acids. Germline values: CDR1 GTSNPN, CDR2 SVGIG (reference sequence). CDR3 region: CAWSKRDSPQETQYF. DNA for the CDR3: TGTGCCTGGAGTAAAAGGGACAGCCCCCAAGAGACCCAGTACTTC.

J is TRBJ2-7 and V is TRBV7-2; 9 bases map to TRBD1. Germline CDR1 is SGHTA and CDR2 is FQGNSA. V dropped 4 bases and J dropped 0; count of bases not matched to a gene: 10. The CDR3 totals 17 residues. CDR3 amino acids: CASSSPTGGVFSYEQYF. In nucleotides, the CDR3 is TGTGCCAGCAGCTCTCCGACAGGGGGGGTTTTCTCCTACGAGCAGTACTTC.

This sequence joins TRBV7-2 and TRBJ1-2; D call uncertain. CDR3 size: 11 residues. Trimming left V 3 bases short and J 8 bases short, with 7 bases between. Germline V lookup: CDR1 SGHTA, CDR2 FQGNSA. CDR3 in DNA: TGTGCCAGCAGCTTTGACTTGGGCTACACCTTC. Translated: CASSFDLGYTF.

The J gene is TRBJ1-1, the V gene TRBV2; 9 bases map to TRBD1. The V gene's germline CDR1 is SNHLY and CDR2 FYNNEI. The CDR3 has 19 residues. Trimming took 0 bases from V and 7 from J; bases not matched to a gene: 18. CDR3 amino acids: CASSEALLVDRGWEGEAFF. CDR3 in DNA: TGTGCCAGCAGTGAAGCGCTTCTTGTGGACAGGGGATGGGAAGGTGAAGCTTTCTTT.

The V gene is TRBV10-3, the J gene TRBJ2-7; D may be TRBD1 (6 bases). The ends were cut back, 2 bases at V and 3 bases at J, with 14 bases in the middle. Looked up from germline, CDR1 is ENHRY and CDR2 is SYGVKD. The CDR3 length is 15 residues. CDR3 region: CAISEAQGTHYEQYF. CDR3 coding DNA: TGTGCCATCAGTGAGGCTCAGGGGACCCACTACGAGCAGTACTTC.

This clone was found once. The chain joins TRBV6-4 to TRBJ1-2, with 7 bases lining up with TRBD1. The CDR3 consists of 13 residues. Germline trimming cut 6 bases from V and 1 base from J; bases unmatched to any gene: 2. CDR1 is MRHNA and CDR2 is SNTAGT in the germline V gene. The CDR3 here is CASSRGDNYGYTF. The CDR3 coding sequence is TGTGCCAGCAGCAGGGGGGATAACTATGGCTACACCTTC.